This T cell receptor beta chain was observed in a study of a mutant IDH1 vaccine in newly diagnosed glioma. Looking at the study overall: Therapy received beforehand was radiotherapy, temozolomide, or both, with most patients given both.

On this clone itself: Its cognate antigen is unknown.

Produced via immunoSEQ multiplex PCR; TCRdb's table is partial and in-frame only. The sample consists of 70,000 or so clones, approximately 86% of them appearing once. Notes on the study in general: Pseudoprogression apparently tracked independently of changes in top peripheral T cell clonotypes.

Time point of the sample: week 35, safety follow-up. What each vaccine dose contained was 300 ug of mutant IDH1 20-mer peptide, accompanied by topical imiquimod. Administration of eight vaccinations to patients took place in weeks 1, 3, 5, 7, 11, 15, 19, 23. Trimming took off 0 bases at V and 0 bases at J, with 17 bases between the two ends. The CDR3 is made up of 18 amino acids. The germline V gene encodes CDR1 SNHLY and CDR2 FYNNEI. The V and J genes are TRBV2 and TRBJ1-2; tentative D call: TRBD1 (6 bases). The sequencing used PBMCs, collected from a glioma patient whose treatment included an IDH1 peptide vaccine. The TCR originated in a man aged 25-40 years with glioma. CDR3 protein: CASSEAPGAWTANYGYTF. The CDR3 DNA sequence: TGTGCCAGCAGTGAAGCCCCGGGGGCGTGGACGGCTAACTATGGCTACACCTTC.